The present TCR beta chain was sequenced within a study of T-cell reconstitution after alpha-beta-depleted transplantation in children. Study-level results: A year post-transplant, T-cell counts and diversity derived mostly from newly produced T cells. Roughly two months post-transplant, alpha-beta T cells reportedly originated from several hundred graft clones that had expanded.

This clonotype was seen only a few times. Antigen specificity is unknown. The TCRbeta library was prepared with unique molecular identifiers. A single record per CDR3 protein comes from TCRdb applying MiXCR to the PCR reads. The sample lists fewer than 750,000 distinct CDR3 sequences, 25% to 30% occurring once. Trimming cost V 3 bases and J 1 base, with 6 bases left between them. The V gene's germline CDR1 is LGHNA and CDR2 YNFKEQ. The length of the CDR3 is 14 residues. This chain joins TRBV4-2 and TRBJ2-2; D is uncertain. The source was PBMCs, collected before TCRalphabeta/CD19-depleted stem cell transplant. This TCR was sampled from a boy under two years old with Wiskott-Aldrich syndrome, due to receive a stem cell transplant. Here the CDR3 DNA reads TGTGCCAGCAGCCATACCGGGAACACCGGGGAGCTGTTTTTT. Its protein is CASSHTGNTGELFF.